Given below is one T cell receptor (beta chain) in context. Its antigen remains unknown. This sample was taken from a study of cytomegalovirus exposure and HLA in healthy donors. The study's findings and limits: The dataset shows that most TCR sequences were rare, while some public TCRs occurred in many donors.

Germline CDR1 SGHAT, CDR2 FQNNGV. The germline V and J ends were trimmed by 0 bases and 6 bases, with 9 bases remaining between them. The CDR3 has 14 amino acids. This table comes from immunoSEQ multiplex PCR, and its TCRdb copy is limited to in-frame clones, with some not included. The sample yields some 270,000 clones, 86% seen once. The source is a woman aged 18-29 years in good health and CMV-seronegative. V is TRBV11-2 and J is TRBJ1-5; D is ambiguous. Sequencing was performed on PBMCs. Here the CDR3 DNA reads TGTGCCAGCAGCTTAGAGGAGTCGGGTCAGCCCCAGCATTTT. It encodes CASSLEESGQPQHF. Full variable domain (missing parts from reference TRBV11-2 and TRBJ1-5): EAGVAQSPRYKIIEKRQSVAFWCNPISGHATLYWYQQILGQGPKLLIQFQNNGVVDDSQLPKDRFSAERLKGVDSTLKIQPAKLEDSAVYLCASSLEESGQPQHFGDGTRLSIL.